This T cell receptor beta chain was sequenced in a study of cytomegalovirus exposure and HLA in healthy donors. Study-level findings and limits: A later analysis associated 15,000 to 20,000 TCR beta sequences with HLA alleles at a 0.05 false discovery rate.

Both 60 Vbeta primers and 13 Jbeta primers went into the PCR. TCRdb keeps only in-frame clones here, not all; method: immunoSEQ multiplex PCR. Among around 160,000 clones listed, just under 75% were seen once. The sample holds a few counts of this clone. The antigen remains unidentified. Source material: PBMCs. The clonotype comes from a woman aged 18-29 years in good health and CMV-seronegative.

CDR3 sequence reads: CASSYSRGTQYF. CDR3 bases: TGTGCCAGCAGTTACTCTCGGGGGACCCAGTACTTC. The chain carries TRBV6-5 and TRBJ2-5; possible D gene TRBD2, 5 bases. Germline CDR1 and CDR2: MNHEY and SVGAGI. The CDR3 has 12 residues. The germline V and J ends were trimmed by 0 bases and 7 bases, with 6 bases remaining between them.